Given below is one T cell receptor (beta chain) in context. Clones were read by immunoSEQ multiplex PCR, and TCRdb kept only the in-frame ones, dropping some. This sample has 640,000 or so clones, with around 87% found just once. Unmatched junction bases numbered 8, after V lost 6 bases and J lost 3 bases. Germline-derived CDR1 and CDR2 are MNHEY and SVGAGI. The CDR3 sequence is 14 residues long. This sample was included in a study of shared T cell receptors in the human thymus. These sequences were also reported in another study, on human thymus T cells. That paper states: The source of the thymus tissue was resections taken during corrective heart surgery.

The chain employs TRBV6-5 and TRBJ2-7; 7 bases are shared with TRBD1. What was sequenced was thymocytes. This receptor was taken from a boy younger than two with a congenital heart defect. The CDR3 spells CASRDDRAGYEQYF. In DNA, the CDR3 is TGTGCCAGCAGGGATGACAGGGCCGGCTACGAGCAGTACTTC.